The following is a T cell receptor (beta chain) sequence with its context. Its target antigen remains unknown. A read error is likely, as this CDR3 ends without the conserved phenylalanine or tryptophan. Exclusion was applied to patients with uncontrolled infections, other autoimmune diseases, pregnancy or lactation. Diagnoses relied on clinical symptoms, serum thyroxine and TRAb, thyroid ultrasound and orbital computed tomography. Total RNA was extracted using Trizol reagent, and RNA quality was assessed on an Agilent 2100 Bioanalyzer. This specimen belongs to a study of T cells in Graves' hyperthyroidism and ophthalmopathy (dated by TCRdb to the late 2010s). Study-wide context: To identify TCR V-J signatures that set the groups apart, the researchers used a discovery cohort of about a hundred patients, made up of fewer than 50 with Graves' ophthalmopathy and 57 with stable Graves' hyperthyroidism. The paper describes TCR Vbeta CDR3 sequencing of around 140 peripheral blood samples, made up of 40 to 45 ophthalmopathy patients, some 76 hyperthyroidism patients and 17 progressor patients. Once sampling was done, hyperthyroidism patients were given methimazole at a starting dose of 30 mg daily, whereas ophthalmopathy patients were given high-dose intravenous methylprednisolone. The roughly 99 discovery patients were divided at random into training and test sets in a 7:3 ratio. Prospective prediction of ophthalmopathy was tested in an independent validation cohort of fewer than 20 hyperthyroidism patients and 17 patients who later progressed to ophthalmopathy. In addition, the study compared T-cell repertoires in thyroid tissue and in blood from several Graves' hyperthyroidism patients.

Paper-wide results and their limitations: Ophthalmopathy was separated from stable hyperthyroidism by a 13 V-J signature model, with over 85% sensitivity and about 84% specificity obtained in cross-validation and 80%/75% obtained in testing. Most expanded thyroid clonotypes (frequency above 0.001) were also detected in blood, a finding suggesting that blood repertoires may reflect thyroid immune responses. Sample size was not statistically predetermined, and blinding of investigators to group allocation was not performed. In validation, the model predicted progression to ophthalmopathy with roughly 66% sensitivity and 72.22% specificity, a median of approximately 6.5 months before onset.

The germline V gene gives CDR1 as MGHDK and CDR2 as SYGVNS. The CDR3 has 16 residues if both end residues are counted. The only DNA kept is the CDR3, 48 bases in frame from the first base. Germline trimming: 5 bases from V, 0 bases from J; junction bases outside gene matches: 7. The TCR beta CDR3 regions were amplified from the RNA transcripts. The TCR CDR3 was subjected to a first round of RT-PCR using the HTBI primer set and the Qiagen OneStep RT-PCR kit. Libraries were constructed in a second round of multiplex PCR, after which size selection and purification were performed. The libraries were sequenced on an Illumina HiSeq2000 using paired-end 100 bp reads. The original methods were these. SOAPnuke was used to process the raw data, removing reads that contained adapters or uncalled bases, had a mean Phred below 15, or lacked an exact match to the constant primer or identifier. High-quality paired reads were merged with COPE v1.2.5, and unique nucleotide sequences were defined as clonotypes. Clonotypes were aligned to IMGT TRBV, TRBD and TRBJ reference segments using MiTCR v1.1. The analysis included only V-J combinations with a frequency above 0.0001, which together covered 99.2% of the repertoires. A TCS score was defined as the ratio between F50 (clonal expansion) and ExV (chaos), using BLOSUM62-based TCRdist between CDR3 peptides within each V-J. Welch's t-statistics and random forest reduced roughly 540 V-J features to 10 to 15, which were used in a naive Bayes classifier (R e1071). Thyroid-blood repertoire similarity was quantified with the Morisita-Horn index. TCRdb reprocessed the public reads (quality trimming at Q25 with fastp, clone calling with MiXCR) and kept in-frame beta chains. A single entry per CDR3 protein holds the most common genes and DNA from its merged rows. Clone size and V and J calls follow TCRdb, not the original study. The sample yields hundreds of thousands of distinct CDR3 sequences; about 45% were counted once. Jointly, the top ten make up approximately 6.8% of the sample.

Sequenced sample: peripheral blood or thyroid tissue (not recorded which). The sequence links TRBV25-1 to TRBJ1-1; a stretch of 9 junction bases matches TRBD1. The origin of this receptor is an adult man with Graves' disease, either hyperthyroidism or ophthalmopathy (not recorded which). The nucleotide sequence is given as TGTGCCAGCAGTCGACAGGGGGACATTATGAACACTGAAGCTTTCTCT. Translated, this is CASSRQGDIMNTEAFS.